The 9 T cell receptor beta chains below come from one sample, sequenced in a study of regulatory T cells in long-lasting Graves disease. Construction of the TCR beta libraries employed iRepertoire HTBI primers in conjunction with Arm-PCR of CDR3 regions. A single record per CDR3 protein comes from TCRdb applying MiXCR to the multiplex PCR reads. The data show roughly 420,000 distinct CDR3 sequences, with less than 20% seen just once and about 25% held by the top ten. As to time point: newly diagnosed GD, antithyroid drugs for less than 3 months. Making the TCR library involved RNA that had been extracted from PBMCs. This same sample was also taken into another study, of T cells in Graves' hyperthyroidism and ophthalmopathy.

The sequencing here drew on peripheral blood mononuclear cells (PBMCs), taken at new diagnosis, from a patient treated with antithyroid drugs. The receptors originated from a woman aged 18-29 years with Graves disease.

In its sample, this clonotype was seen many times. The chain employs TRBV14 and TRBJ2-1; 9 bases map to TRBD2. The CDR3 consists of 16 residues. With V trimmed by 6 bases and J by 3 bases, 9 bases remained unmatched. The germline gives CDR1 SGHDN, CDR2 FVKESK. The CDR3 nucleotides are TGTGCCAGCAGGGCCGTTGGTAGCGGGGGCTACAATGAGCAGTTCTTC. Translated, it gives CASRAVGSGGYNEQFF.

The chain carries TRBV5-6 and TRBJ2-1; 8 bases fit TRBD1. Trimming removed 7 bases from V and 9 bases from J; junction bases left unmatched: 12. Germline V gene data show CDR1 as SGHDT and CDR2 as YYEEEE. This CDR3 region has 14 residues. The CDR3 region has the DNA TGTGCCAGCTTTTTAGGGACAGGAGGGGCTGAGCAGTTCTTC. This encodes CASFLGTGGAEQFF.

This clonotype was observed at least ten times. V gene TRBV7-3 combines with J gene TRBJ2-1; D not certain. The ends were cut back, 3 bases at V and 9 bases at J, with 12 bases in the middle. In germline, CDR1 is SGHTA, CDR2 FQGTGA. The CDR3 loop spans 13 amino acids. CDR3 protein: CASSFQGFREQFF. The CDR3 DNA reads TGTGCCAGCAGCTTTCAAGGATTTCGTGAGCAGTTCTTC.

This clonotype was counted only a few times. The genes are TRBV5-1 and TRBJ2-2; TRBD1 agrees at 8 bases. CDR1 is SGHRS, CDR2 YFSETQ, per germline. The CDR3 sequence is 14 residues long. V shed 2 bases and J 5 bases; nucleotides not matched to a gene: 2. The CDR3: CASSFRDRTGELFF. CDR3 bases: TGCGCCAGCAGCTTTCGGGACAGGACCGGGGAGCTGTTTTTT.

This clonotype was detected a few times. This chain joins TRBV28 and TRBJ1-5; D is perhaps TRBD1 (5 bases). Trimming left V 6 bases short and J 4 bases short, with 13 bases between. Germline V lookup: CDR1 MDHEN, CDR2 SYDVKM. The CDR3 loop spans 14 amino acids. CDR3 sequence: CASRRDGENQPQHF. The DNA for the CDR3 is TGTGCCAGCAGACGGGACGGGGAAAATCAGCCCCAGCATTTT.

The sample holds one count of this clonotype. A much larger clone is a single base away; this may be a read error. V gene TRBV12-3 or TRBV12-4 combines with J gene TRBJ2-7; 10 bases line up with TRBD1. The CDR3 is 15 amino acids. Trimming cost V 4 bases and J 7 bases; bases outside gene matches: 10. DNA of the CDR3: TGTGCCAGCAGTTACCGGGACAGGGGATGGGGTGAGCAGTACTTC. The encoded protein is CASSYRDRGWGEQYF.

This clonotype occurred many times. The chain couples TRBV12-3 or TRBV12-4 to TRBJ2-5, with D unclear. The V end lost 1 base, the J end lost 5 bases, and 8 bases lay between the germline ends. The CDR3 covers 13 residues. As DNA, the CDR3 is TGTGCCAGCAGTTTAGTGGGCAGGGAGACCCAGTACTTC. Translated, it gives CASSLVGRETQYF.

Of note for this clonotype: A far larger clone is one nucleotide away, so this likely arose from a read error. The rearrangement joins TRBV7-3 to TRBJ2-1; no clear D gene. This CDR3 is built from 14 residues. The V end lost 5 bases, the J end lost 10 bases, and 18 bases lay between the germline ends. Germline values: CDR1 SGHTA, CDR2 FQGTGA. CDR3 protein: CASSPDFAHGEQFF. Here the CDR3 DNA reads TGTGCCAGCAGCCCCGACTTCGCCCACGGCGAGCAGTTCTTC.

This clonotype was observed many times. The V and J genes are TRBV13 and TRBJ2-4, with no clear D. Trimming removed 4 bases at V and 2 bases at J, with 15 bases between. The germline V gene has CDR1 PRHDT and CDR2 FYEKMQ (reference sequence). The CDR3 runs 16 residues. CDR3 residues: CASSYLKGPSKNIQYF. The CDR3 nucleotides are TGTGCCAGCAGCTACTTGAAAGGGCCCTCCAAAAACATTCAGTACTTC.